Below, one TCR beta chain is given with its context. This sample was taken from a study of blood T cell repertoires in COVID-19. Study context: The samples span acute and convalescent COVID-19 from the United States, Italy and Spain. PBMCs, B-cell-depleted T cells, or T cells were the source of the cDNA or gDNA that made up the material.

Losses at the gene ends were 4 bases for V and 1 base for J; bases not matched to a gene: 5. Germline CDR1 is KGHSH and CDR2 is LQKENI. The CDR3 has 15 residues. Seattle researchers signed up patients amid active infection and tracked them longitudinally. TCRdb's copy holds only in-frame clones and misses some; the assay was immunoSEQ multiplex PCR. This sample has almost 200,000 clones, with around four fifths found just once. Source material: peripheral blood. The source is a man between 60 and 75 years old with COVID-19, enrolled during active disease. The chain uses TRBV18 and TRBJ2-5, with TRBD1 matching over 8 bases. The CDR3 DNA follows: TGTGCCAGCTCACAACAGGGGGGTGGCCAAGAGACCCAGTACTTC. Its translation: CASSQQGGGQETQYF.